The 4 T cell receptor beta chains below all came from one sample that was sequenced in a study of T cell responses to AZD1222 COVID-19 vaccine. Sequencing was performed with immunoSEQ multiplex PCR; in TCRdb, only in-frame clones are kept and a portion is missing. The sample has 140,000 or so clones, around 91% seen once. Material: peripheral blood, obtained on day 0 of AZD1222 vaccination. The source of these receptors is an adult in good health.

This clone has just one count. This chain uses TRBV5-1 with TRBJ2-3, with no clear D. CDR3 length equals 14 residues. The germline V gene encodes CDR1 SGHRS and CDR2 YFSETQ. Between the trimmed V and J ends, which lost 4 bases and 1 base, there was a span of 10 bases. The CDR3 sequence is CASSLVPGTDTQYF. CDR3 bases: TGCGCCAGCAGCCTAGTTCCGGGCACAGATACGCAGTATTTT.

CDR3 residues: CAISARQGIRSYEQYF. CDR3 nucleotides: TGTGCCATCAGTGCTCGACAGGGGATAAGATCCTACGAGCAGTACTTC. The rearrangement uses TRBV10-3 and TRBJ2-7; 8 nucleotides match TRBD1. This CDR3 spans 16 amino acids. After removal of 4 bases from V and 1 base from J, the junction contained 9 bases not matched to a gene. Germline CDR1 reads ENHRY; CDR2 reads SYGVKD.

The rearrangement uses TRBV6-4 and TRBJ2-1; 9 bases agree with TRBD2. Germline CDR1 and CDR2: MRHNA and SNTAGT. V shed 3 bases, J shed 10 bases, and the junction held 10 bases outside the gene matches. This CDR3 region has 15 residues. CDR3 protein: CASSESLAGSGEQFF. As DNA, the CDR3 is TGTGCCAGCAGTGAGAGTCTAGCGGGGTCGGGGGAGCAGTTCTTC.

J is TRBJ1-5 and V is TRBV3-1 (or the pseudogene TRBV3-2); a weak D match, TRBD1 (6 bases). The CDR3 runs 15 residues. Germline V CDR1 and CDR2: LGHDT, YNNKEL (reference sequence). Trimming pared 1 base from V and 3 bases from J, leaving 10 bases between. CDR3 DNA sequence: TGTGCCAGCAGCCAAGGGACAGAGTCCAATCAGCCCCAGCATTTT. Encoded protein: CASSQGTESNQPQHF.